This T cell receptor (beta chain) was identified in a study of T cell responses to AZD1222 COVID-19 vaccine. Here immunoSEQ multiplex PCR was the method, and the copy in TCRdb shows in-frame clones only, minus some. The repertoire includes 150,000 to 200,000 clones, approximately 90% of them detected once, and roughly 1.7% sits in the top ten. Germline V gene lookup returns CDR1 SNHLY and CDR2 FYNNEI. The V gene end was trimmed by 6 bases and the J gene end by 3 bases; junction bases not matched to a gene: 6. The CDR3 length is 15 residues. Note on this clone: Its antigen is undetermined.

Study-wide findings and caveats: Vaccine-related CD4 TCRs covered spike, predominating at 160-218 and 743-854.

The chain has TRBV2 and TRBJ2-5; TRBD2 aligns across 11 bases. The TCR comes from an adult who received the AZD1222 COVID-19 vaccine. Source: peripheral blood, taken 28 days after the second AZD1222 dose. The chain's CDR3 is CASSAVTSGEETQYF. CDR3 nucleotides: TGTGCCAGCAGCGCCGTGACTAGCGGGGAAGAGACCCAGTACTTC.